The next 32 T cell receptor beta chains were all read from a single sample in a study of CD8+ T cells in alopecia areata. Extraction of RNA preceded its reverse transcription into cDNA, which served as the sequencing template. Produced via immunoSEQ multiplex PCR; TCRdb's table is partial and in-frame only. There are roughly 40,000 clones in the sample; roughly 90% occur only once, and about 19% lies in the top ten. Treatment denoted: oral pan-JAK inhibitor, 5-10 mg twice daily. Sequencing used CD8+ T cells sorted from blood, obtained at week 24, from a patient treated with tofacitinib. The receptors were gathered from a human donor with alopecia areata.

The J gene is TRBJ2-1, the V gene TRBV28; D may be TRBD1 (6 bases). Germline V gene sequence: CDR1 MDHEN, CDR2 SYDVKM. The CDR3 runs 13 residues. V was clipped by 2 bases and J by 10 bases, with 12 bases between them. CDR3 nucleotide sequence: TGTGCCAGCAGTTTAATACAGGGCCGAGAGCAGTTCTTC. It codes for CASSLIQGREQFF.

DNA for the CDR3: TGTGCCAGCAGTTACACGAGGGGGGGCTCTGGAAACACCATATATTTT. This codes for CASSYTRGGSGNTIYF. This chain joins TRBV6-6 and TRBJ1-3, with D tentatively TRBD1 (6 bases). Trimming took off 2 bases at V and 0 bases at J, with 11 bases between the two ends. CDR3 size: 16 residues. Germline V lookup: CDR1 MNHNY, CDR2 SVGAGI (reference sequence).

This chain links TRBV7-9 with TRBJ1-1, with a weak D call TRBD1 (6 bases). Germline V gene lookup returns CDR1 SEHNR and CDR2 FQNEAQ (reference sequence). CDR3 length equals 14 residues. The V end lost 5 bases, the J end lost 1 base, and 11 bases lay between the germline ends. For the CDR3, the DNA is TGTGCCAGCAGCAACAGGGATGCGAACACTGAAGCTTTCTTT. This encodes CASSNRDANTEAFF.

There are a few counts of this clone. This chain connects TRBV7-9 to TRBJ2-5; no clear D. The J call may be faulty, since TRBJ2-7 better matches the DNA end. The CDR3 contains 12 residues. The germline CDR1 and CDR2 sequences are SEHNR and FQNEAQ (reference sequence). The CDR3 loop reads CASSSGPYEQYF. The CDR3 DNA reads as TGTGCCAGCAGCTCCGGACCATACGAGCAGTACTTC.

This chain joins TRBV6-5 and TRBJ2-1, with D hard to call. With 0 bases removed from V and 5 bases from J, the gap between germline ends came to 8 bases. CDR3 length: 14 amino acids. Germline V CDR1 and CDR2: MNHEY, SVGAGI. The CDR3 is CASSYSTDHNEQFF. The CDR3 DNA reads as TGTGCCAGCAGTTACTCCACAGATCACAATGAGCAGTTCTTC.

Worth noting for this clone: Other DNA sequences within the sample encode an identical CDR3. The chain combines TRBV27 with TRBJ2-7; TRBD1 might be the D (6 bases). Trimming left V 0 bases short and J 6 bases short, with 9 bases between. CDR3 length: 13 residues. Germline V CDR1 and CDR2: MNHEY, SMNVEV (reference sequence). In nucleotides, the CDR3 is TGTGCCAGCAGTTTATCGGGCAGGGGCGAGCAGTACTTC. Translating gives CASSLSGRGEQYF.

The chain carries TRBV29-1 and TRBJ2-3; tentatively, D is TRBD2 (6 bases). The CDR3 consists of 13 residues. CDR1 is SQVTM, CDR2 ANQGSEA, per germline. Trimming cost V 5 bases and J 6 bases, with 15 bases left between them. The CDR3 bases are TGCAGCGTTCAGTGGGGGACTGTGGATACGCAGTATTTT. Amino acid sequence: CSVQWGTVDTQYF.

The J gene is TRBJ2-5, the V gene TRBV30; D is unresolved. Germline V gene lookup returns CDR1 GTSNPN and CDR2 SVGIG (reference sequence). The V end lost 0 bases, the J end lost 1 base, and 9 bases lay between the germline ends. The CDR3 spans 14 residues. The CDR3 bases are TGTGCCTGGAGTGTTTACGACGGCCAAGAGACCCAGTACTTC. It encodes CAWSVYDGQETQYF.

J is TRBJ2-5 and V is TRBV7-8; D is uncertain. The assigned J gene may be wrong: the sequence end matches TRBJ2-7 better. Germline V lookup: CDR1 SGHVS, CDR2 FQNEAQ. The CDR3 runs to 10 residues. The CDR3 region has the DNA TGTGCCAGCGCTAACTACGAGCAGTACTTC. It is translated as CASANYEQYF.

The rearrangement joins TRBV7-9 to TRBJ2-1; 7 bases are shared with TRBD2. This CDR3 has 16 residues. CDR1 is SEHNR and CDR2 is FQNEAQ in the germline V gene (reference sequence). The J segment lost 5 bases and the V segment lost 1 base, leaving 8 bases of the junction unmatched. The CDR3 sequence is CASSLETGGVDNEQFF. The CDR3 DNA is TGTGCCAGCAGCTTAGAAACTGGGGGGGTTGACAATGAGCAGTTCTTC. Together with reference TRBV7-9 and TRBJ2-1, the CDR3 gives the full variable domain: DTGVSQNPRHKITKRGQNVTFRCDPISEHNRLYWYRQTLGQGPEFLTYFQNEAQLEKSRLLSDRFSAERPKGSFSTLEIQRTEQGDSAMYLCASSLETGGVDNEQFFGPGTRLTVL.

J is TRBJ2-1 and V is TRBV6-5; 7 bases are a match to TRBD1. This CDR3 comprises 14 residues. Germline assignment: CDR1 MNHEY and CDR2 SVGAGI. The junction had 8 bases not matched to a gene; V was cut back by 5 bases and J by 7 bases. CDR3 protein: CASSTGTAANEQFF. The CDR3 bases are TGTGCCAGCAGTACCGGGACAGCGGCAAATGAGCAGTTCTTC.

The chain uses TRBV5-4 and TRBJ2-2; D could derive from TRBD1 or TRBD2 (5 bases each). Trimming removed 0 bases at V and 0 bases at J, with 6 bases between. The CDR3 covers 15 residues. The germline CDR1 and CDR2 sequences are SGHNT and YYREEE (reference sequence). This CDR3 reads CASSLGGANTGELFF. The CDR3, as DNA: TGTGCCAGCAGCTTGGGAGGGGCGAACACCGGGGAGCTGTTTTTT.

This chain links TRBV7-9 with TRBJ2-7, with TRBD2 identical over 7 bases. Germline V gene data show CDR1 as SEHNR and CDR2 as FQNEAQ (reference sequence). The CDR3 length is 16 residues. Trimming cost V 2 bases and J 2 bases; bases outside gene matches: 9. The CDR3 DNA sequence: TGTGCCAGCAGCTTAAGCGTCGGGGGGTTAACCTACGAGCAGTACTTC. Residues: CASSLSVGGLTYEQYF.

The chain employs TRBV5-6 and TRBJ2-1; tentatively, D is TRBD1 or TRBD2 (6 bases each). Looked up from germline, CDR1 is SGHDT and CDR2 is YYEEEE. Trimming pared 0 bases from V and 1 base from J, leaving 11 bases between. The length of the CDR3 is 16 residues. Here the CDR3 DNA reads TGTGCCAGCAGCTTGGCGGGGGCAGGTTCCTACAATGAGCAGTTCTTC. The encoded protein is CASSLAGAGSYNEQFF.

The chain is built from TRBV4-1 and TRBJ2-7; 13 positions match TRBD2. The CDR3 contains 18 residues. J lost 0 bases, V lost 1 base, and 6 bases had no gene match. CDR1 MGHRA and CDR2 YSYEKL come from the germline V gene. The CDR3: CASSQGPGLAGNSYEQYF. The CDR3 nucleotides read TGCGCCAGCAGCCAAGGCCCGGGACTAGCGGGAAACTCCTACGAGCAGTACTTC.

V is TRBV5-3 and J is TRBJ2-3; 8 bases agree with TRBD2. TRBV5-3 is an ORF, with its function uncertain. The V and J ends lost 8 bases and 1 base, in that order; junction bases with no gene match: 3. This CDR3 contains 13 residues. The CDR3 spells CASRRGGTDTQYF. CDR3 sequence (DNA): TGTGCCAGCAGGCGGGGGGGCACAGATACGCAGTATTTT.

DNA for the CDR3: TGTGCCAGCAGCATGACCCCTTTAAACCCCATGAACACTGAAGCTTTCTTT. The encoded protein is CASSMTPLNPMNTEAFF. V is TRBV13 and J is TRBJ1-1; no firm D call. This CDR3 spans 17 amino acids. The germline gives CDR1 PRHDT, CDR2 FYEKMQ (reference sequence). Between the trimmed V and J ends, which lost 5 bases and 0 bases, there was a span of 19 bases.

The J gene is TRBJ2-7, the V gene TRBV6-6; D possibly corresponds to TRBD2 (6 bases). The germline CDR1 and CDR2 sequences are MNHNY and SVGAGI (reference sequence). The CDR3 spans 15 residues. V lost 0 bases and J lost 7, with 16 bases in between. CDR3 sequence: CASSYSTVRAGEQYF. As DNA, the CDR3 is TGTGCCAGCAGTTACTCGACGGTGCGGGCGGGGGAGCAGTACTTC.

V and J are TRBV7-9 and TRBJ2-2; 15 bases match TRBD2. The V gene end was trimmed by 7 bases and the J gene end by 4 bases; junction bases not matched to a gene: 4. Germline CDR1 reads SEHNR; CDR2 reads FQNEAQ (reference sequence). The length of the CDR3 is 16 residues. The CDR3 DNA reads as TGTGCCAGCACCCGGACTAGCGGGGGGGGCACCGGGGAGCTGTTTTTT. It encodes CASTRTSGGGTGELFF.

The V gene is TRBV11-2, the J gene TRBJ2-1; no reliable D call. The CDR3 runs 14 residues. Trimming removed 1 base at V and 7 bases at J, with 11 bases between. Germline loops: CDR1 SGHAT, CDR2 FQNNGV. CDR3 bases: TGTGCCAGCAGCTTAGTGGGTTGGTCAAATGAGCAGTTCTTC. Protein sequence: CASSLVGWSNEQFF.

The chain links TRBV7-3 to TRBJ2-5; perhaps TRBD2 as D (6 bases). Trimming took off 5 bases at V and 5 bases at J, with 12 bases between the two ends. CDR1 is SGHTA and CDR2 is FQGTGA in the germline V gene. CDR3 length: 13 residues. CDR3 nucleotides: TGTGCCAGCAGCGAGTCTGGGGGGGAGACCCAGTACTTC. It translates to CASSESGGETQYF.

This chain uses TRBV9 with TRBJ2-7, with D uncertain. V was cut by 4 bases and J by 2 bases, with 10 bases left in between. Per germline, CDR1 SGDLS and CDR2 YYNGEE. This CDR3 is 13 amino acids long. CDR3 protein: CASSPASPYEQYF. CDR3 bases: TGTGCCAGCAGCCCCGCGAGTCCCTACGAGCAGTACTTC.

The sample holds one count of this clone. V usage is TRBV30 and J usage is TRBJ2-1; 12 bases fit TRBD2. Trimming at V came to 4 bases and at J to 4 bases, leaving 8 bases not matched to a gene. The CDR3 runs 16 residues. Germline assignment: CDR1 GTSNPN and CDR2 SVGIG (reference sequence). The chain's CDR3 is CAWKRPGTSGYNEQFF. Here the CDR3 DNA reads TGTGCCTGGAAACGGCCAGGGACTAGCGGGTACAATGAGCAGTTCTTC. The full variable domain, in which reference TRBV30 and TRBJ2-1 provide the parts outside the CDR3, is SQTIHQWPATLVQPVGSPLSLECTVEGTSNPNLYWYRQAAGRGLQLLFYSVGIGQISSEVPQNLSASRPQDRQFILSSKKLLLSDSGFYLCAWKRPGTSGYNEQFFGPGTRLTVL.

The CDR3 loop is CATLGLSPYEQYF. Written as DNA, the CDR3 is TGTGCCACCTTGGGACTTTCGCCCTACGAGCAGTACTTC. The chain recombines TRBV6-1 with TRBJ2-7; weak D call: TRBD2 (6 bases). CDR1 and CDR2 from the germline V gene are MNHNS and SASEGT. CDR3 length: 13 amino acids. V lost 10 bases and J 2 bases, leaving 15 bases between the germline ends.

The V gene is TRBV7-9, the J gene TRBJ2-7; D perhaps matches TRBD1 (5 bases). The V gene lost 1 base and the J gene lost 7 bases, with 11 bases spanning the gap. Germline V gene data show CDR1 as SEHNR and CDR2 as FQNEAQ (reference sequence). This CDR3 comprises 13 residues. The CDR3 loop reads CASSLGRANEQYF. The CDR3 region has the DNA TGTGCCAGCAGCTTAGGCAGGGCCAATGAGCAGTACTTC.

V gene TRBV25-1 combines with J gene TRBJ2-7, with D unclear. The V gene's germline CDR1 is MGHDK and CDR2 SYGVNS. The CDR3 length is 11 residues. V lost 2 bases, J lost 3 bases, and 2 bases lay in between. The CDR3, as DNA: TGTGCCAGCAGTGAAAACTACGAGCAGTACTTC. It yields the protein CASSENYEQYF.

V gene TRBV6-6 combines with J gene TRBJ2-4; the D gene is possibly TRBD2 (5 bases). Germline V lookup: CDR1 MNHNY, CDR2 SVGAGI (reference sequence). The V and J ends lost 7 bases and 6 bases respectively, with 16 bases between them. This CDR3 region has 14 residues. The CDR3 spells CASTRMREGNIQYF. For the CDR3, the DNA is TGTGCCAGCACCCGAATGAGGGAAGGAAACATTCAGTACTTC.

V is TRBV29-1 and J is TRBJ1-2, with D uncertain. CDR1 and CDR2 from the germline V gene are SQVTM and ANQGSEA. CDR3 length: 12 amino acids. Trimming stripped 7 bases from V and 7 bases from J, with 16 bases between. CDR3 nucleotide sequence: TGCAGCGACGAAAATCCGGACGGTGGCTACACCTTC. Translation: CSDENPDGGYTF. Based on the CDR3 plus reference TRBV29-1 and TRBJ1-2, the full variable domain is SAVISQKPSRDICQRGTSLTIQCQVDSQVTMMFWYRQQPGQSLTLIATANQGSEATYESGFVIDKFPISRPNLTFSTLTVSNMSPEDSSIYLCSDENPDGGYTFGSGTRLTVV.

The rearrangement links TRBV27 to TRBJ2-3, with D possibly matching TRBD1 (5 bases). The V gene lost 1 base and the J gene lost 0 bases, with 8 bases spanning the gap. Per the germline V gene, CDR1 is MNHEY and CDR2 is SMNVEV (reference sequence). The CDR3 length is 15 residues. CDR3 nucleotide sequence: TGTGCCAGCAGTTTATTCGACAGAAGCACAGATACGCAGTATTTT. The encoded protein is CASSLFDRSTDTQYF.

The chain uses TRBV14 and TRBJ2-7; D not certain. This CDR3 has 13 residues. V shed 0 bases and J shed 4 bases, with 7 bases lying between them. Per the germline V gene, CDR1 is SGHDN and CDR2 is FVKESK. The CDR3 nucleotides read TGTGCCAGCAGCCAAGATTGGGGTTACGAGCAGTACTTC. Its translation is CASSQDWGYEQYF.

The chain links TRBV6-1 to TRBJ2-3, with TRBD1 matching 10 bases. Germline V lookup: CDR1 MNHNS, CDR2 SASEGT. V lost 6 bases and J lost 3; bases outside the gene matches: 3. The CDR3 has 14 amino acids. The CDR3 loop is CASSGTGETDTQYF. DNA for the CDR3: TGTGCCAGCAGCGGGACAGGGGAAACAGATACGCAGTATTTT.

The chain combines TRBV6-4 with TRBJ2-1; D is undetermined. The CDR3 is 15 amino acids. Trimming took 4 bases from V and 0 from J, leaving 10 bases between them. CDR1 and CDR2 (germline): MRHNA, SNTAGT. CDR3 sequence: CASSVEAGSYNEQFF. CDR3 bases: TGTGCCAGCAGTGTCGAGGCAGGCTCCTACAATGAGCAGTTCTTC.